Presented here are 24 T cell receptor beta chains from one specimen sequenced in a study of T cells after posttransplantation cyclophosphamide. The repertoire was sequenced with immunoSEQ multiplex PCR; TCRdb's copy has only in-frame clones and lacks some. The sample was found to contain 30,000 to 40,000 clones, and every one recurs. The sequencing sample was made of PBMCs. Receptors originate from a man aged 45-65 years in good health, CMV-negative, and a related stem cell transplant donor.

Ten or more counts support this clone. The chain has TRBV10-3 and TRBJ2-2; the D gene is possibly TRBD1 (8 bases). Germline loops: CDR1 ENHRY, CDR2 SYGVKD. The V gene lost 6 bases and the J gene lost 3 bases, with 17 bases spanning the gap. This CDR3 has 16 amino acids. CDR3 nucleotides: TGTGCCATCAGCGCACAGGGGGGGACAGACACCGGGGAGCTGTTTTTT. As protein: CAISAQGGTDTGELFF.

There are many counts of this clone. This chain uses TRBV7-9 with TRBJ2-7; D unclear. The CDR3 totals 13 residues. Trimming removed 4 bases at V and 0 bases at J, with 7 bases between. CDR1 and CDR2 from the germline V gene are SEHNR and FQNEAQ (reference sequence). CDR3 residues: CASSSSSSYEQYF. CDR3 nucleotide sequence: TGTGCCAGCAGCTCGAGTAGCTCCTACGAGCAGTACTTC. Together with reference TRBV7-9 and TRBJ2-7, the CDR3 gives the full variable domain: DTGVSQNPRHKITKRGQNVTFRCDPISEHNRLYWYRQTLGQGPEFLTYFQNEAQLEKSRLLSDRFSAERPKGSFSTLEIQRTEQGDSAMYLCASSSSSSYEQYFGPGTRLTVT.

At least ten counts were recorded for this clone. The chain has TRBV5-1 and TRBJ2-1; 7 nucleotides agree with TRBD2. Germline V lookup: CDR1 SGHRS, CDR2 YFSETQ. CDR3 length: 14 amino acids. J was trimmed by 8 bases and V by 3 bases; bases with no gene match: 8. The CDR3 spells CASSSIAGSYEQFF. In DNA, the CDR3 is TGCGCCAGCAGCTCTATAGCGGGCTCGTATGAGCAGTTCTTC.

This clone was seen ten or more times. This rearrangement joins TRBV6-6 to TRBJ2-1; 10 nucleotides line up with TRBD2. CDR1 and CDR2 from the germline V gene are MNHNY and SVGAGI (reference sequence). J was trimmed by 8 bases and V by 10 bases; bases with no gene match: 14. The length of the CDR3 is 15 residues. The CDR3 DNA reads TGTGCCACCAATACTCTTAGCGGGAGGACTCATGAGCAGTTCTTC. Protein sequence: CATNTLSGRTHEQFF.

This clone came up many times. The chain joins TRBV10-1 to TRBJ2-3, with D perhaps matching TRBD1 (5 bases). The CDR3 is 14 amino acids. Trimming took off 8 bases at V and 6 bases at J, with 18 bases between the two ends. CDR1 WNHNN and CDR2 SYGVQD come from the germline V gene (reference sequence). The CDR3, as DNA: TGCGCCAGCTCCCGCACAGGACCCGTGGATACGCAGTATTTT. Translated: CASSRTGPVDTQYF.

This clone has a count of ten or more. This rearrangement joins TRBV7-8 to TRBJ1-2; 10 bases fit TRBD1. The CDR3 is 14 residues long. V trimming: 4 bases; J trimming: 4 bases; junction bases outside the gene matches: 3. Per germline, CDR1 SGHVS and CDR2 FQNEAQ. The CDR3 region has the DNA TGTGCCAGCAGCTCGGGACAGGGGATCTATGGCTACACCTTC. This sequence encodes CASSSGQGIYGYTF.

This clone came up many times. V gene TRBV19 combines with J gene TRBJ2-7; TRBD2 matches at 10 bases. This CDR3 comprises 14 residues. From germline, CDR1 is LNHDA and CDR2 SQIVND (reference sequence). The V segment lost 4 bases and the J segment 3 bases; nucleotides outside the gene matches: 3. CDR3 coding DNA: TGTGCCAGTAGTACTAGCGGGGGACTCTACGAGCAGTACTTC. It specifies CASSTSGGLYEQYF.

This clone was picked up many times. The rearrangement links TRBV7-6 to TRBJ2-7; 10 nucleotides line up with TRBD2. V shed 2 bases and J 2 bases; nucleotides not matched to a gene: 3. The germline CDR1 and CDR2 sequences are SGHVS and FNYEAQ. The CDR3 runs to 15 residues. Here the CDR3 reads CASSLTLAGAYEQYF. In DNA form, the CDR3 reads TGTGCCAGCAGCTTAACTCTAGCGGGAGCCTACGAGCAGTACTTC.

This clone was seen repeatedly, ten times or more. The chain carries TRBV4-2 and TRBJ2-6; tentatively, D is TRBD2 (5 bases). The length of the CDR3 is 15 residues. V was cut by 7 bases and J by 2 bases, with 12 bases left in between. CDR1 is LGHNA, CDR2 YNFKEQ, per germline. DNA of the CDR3: TGTGCCAGCACCAGGCTAGCTGCTGGGGCCAACGTCCTGACTTTC. Translating it yields CASTRLAAGANVLTF.

This clone was recorded at least ten times. The chain joins TRBV7-3 to TRBJ2-2; 8 bases align to TRBD2. Germline loops: CDR1 SGHTA, CDR2 FQGTGA. V was pared by 2 bases and J by 4 bases, with 6 bases of the junction left unmatched. The CDR3 runs to 16 residues. Here the CDR3 DNA reads TGTGCCAGCAGCTTACGGGGGGGGGTTAGCACCGGGGAGCTGTTTTTT. Translating it yields CASSLRGGVSTGELFF.

This clone was observed many times. The chain employs TRBV18 and TRBJ1-3; unclear D gene. Trimming left V 4 bases short and J 0 bases short, with 10 bases between. Germline V lookup: CDR1 KGHSH, CDR2 LQKENI. This CDR3 region has 15 residues. CDR3 sequence: CASSQSETSGNTIYF. The CDR3 DNA follows: TGTGCCAGCTCACAGTCAGAAACCTCTGGAAACACCATATATTTT.

V is TRBV6-1 and J is TRBJ1-6, with D possibly TRBD1 on 5 matching bases. The CDR3 has 15 amino acids. Looked up from germline, CDR1 is MNHNS and CDR2 is SASEGT. Trimming stripped 1 base from V and 7 bases from J, with 11 bases between. The CDR3 bases are TGTGCCAGCAGTGAAGTCGCAGGGCGCAATTCACCCCTCCACTTT. It specifies CASSEVAGRNSPLHF.

This clone was recorded many times. The gene calls are TRBV6-5 and TRBJ2-3, with D maybe TRBD2 (5 bases). Deletions cut 8 bases from V and 2 bases from J, with 11 bases between. The CDR3 runs 13 residues. Germline V gives CDR1 MNHEY, CDR2 SVGAGI. The CDR3 region has the DNA TGTGCCAGCCTCGGCGGGCCCACAGATACGCAGTATTTT. Protein: CASLGGPTDTQYF.

This clone was found a few times. V is TRBV10-3 and J is TRBJ2-4; 11 bases fit TRBD2. Germline V gene lookup returns CDR1 ENHRY and CDR2 SYGVKD. With 9 bases clipped from V and 10 bases from J, the junction kept 2 bases outside the gene matches. This CDR3 has 11 amino acids. The CDR3 DNA sequence: TGTGCCATTGGGACTAGCGGTATTCAGTACTTC. Protein: CAIGTSGIQYF.

This clone was detected a few times. A junction boundary mismatches the germline segment, possibly from a read error. The CDR3 DNA reads TGTGCCAGCAGCTCGGGACAGCTACTTAACAATGAGCAGCTCTTC. This translates into CASSSGQLLNNEQLF. The V and J genes are TRBV5-6 and TRBJ2-1, with 7 bases that match TRBD1. Germline V gene lookup returns CDR1 SGHDT and CDR2 YYEEEE. This CDR3 has 15 residues.

The sample holds many counts of this clone. The rearrangement links TRBV6-5 to TRBJ2-1; TRBD2 matches at 10 bases. The CDR3 runs to 15 residues. Germline trimming cut 2 bases from V and 9 bases from J; bases unmatched to any gene: 7. Per germline, CDR1 MNHEY and CDR2 SVGAGI. CDR3 region: CASSYLSGGESEQFF. The CDR3, as DNA: TGTGCCAGCAGTTACCTCAGCGGGGGGGAAAGTGAGCAGTTCTTC.

This clone was found many times. The chain has TRBV5-4 and TRBJ2-7; tentatively, D is TRBD2 (7 bases). The CDR3 runs to 14 residues. Germline CDR1 is SGHNT and CDR2 is YYREEE (reference sequence). V was cut by 5 bases and J by 3 bases, with 15 bases left in between. The chain's CDR3 is CASRRGLAVYEQYF. The CDR3 DNA is TGTGCCAGCAGACGGGGGCTAGCGGTCTACGAGCAGTACTTC.

This clone was detected ten times or more. This rearrangement joins TRBV18 to TRBJ2-7, with a weak D call TRBD2 (6 bases). The CDR3 has 14 amino acids. The germline V and J ends were trimmed by 0 bases and 5 bases, with 11 bases remaining between them. The germline V gene has CDR1 KGHSH and CDR2 LQKENI. Here the CDR3 DNA reads TGTGCCAGCTCACCACCGTGGGGGGTCCACGAGCAGTACTTC. Encoded protein: CASSPPWGVHEQYF.

This clone was recorded at least ten times. The gene calls are TRBV4-3 and TRBJ2-1, with D possibly matching TRBD2 (6 bases). The V gene lost 0 bases and the J gene lost 4 bases, with 10 bases spanning the gap. Germline CDR1 LGHNA, CDR2 YSLEER. The length of the CDR3 is 15 residues. DNA of the CDR3: TGCGCCAGCAGCCAAGACACACGGGGGTACAATGAGCAGTTCTTC. The encoded protein is CASSQDTRGYNEQFF.

This clone was seen ten or more times. CDR3 nucleotides: TGCGCCAGCAGCCACTTCACTACGGACAGGGCAAGATACGAGCAGTACTTC. This encodes CASSHFTTDRARYEQYF. The V and J genes are TRBV4-1 and TRBJ2-7, with 8 bases fitting TRBD1. V shed 3 bases, J shed 4 bases, and the junction held 14 bases outside the gene matches. The CDR3 has 17 amino acids. The germline V gene has CDR1 MGHRA and CDR2 YSYEKL.

This clone was seen many times. The chain employs TRBV5-1 and TRBJ2-1; 9 bases fit TRBD1. The junction had 5 bases not matched to a gene; V was cut back by 2 bases and J by 5 bases. The germline V gene encodes CDR1 SGHRS and CDR2 YFSETQ. This CDR3 has 15 residues. The CDR3 region is CASSLQGASNNEQFF. The CDR3 bases are TGCGCCAGCAGCTTACAGGGGGCGAGTAACAATGAGCAGTTCTTC.

Ten or more counts support this clone. V is TRBV2 and J is TRBJ2-7; 7 bases match TRBD1. Germline loops: CDR1 SNHLY, CDR2 FYNNEI. The ends lost 8 bases at V and 0 bases at J; junction bases unmatched: 10. This CDR3 contains 15 residues. The CDR3 loop is CASGTPGQISYEQYF. DNA of the CDR3: TGTGCCAGCGGTACTCCGGGACAGATCTCCTACGAGCAGTACTTC.

This clone showed up just a few times. This chain connects TRBV4-1 to TRBJ2-3; no clear D. From germline, CDR1 is MGHRA and CDR2 YSYEKL. The CDR3 consists of 13 residues. The V and J ends lost 1 base and 4 bases respectively, with 6 bases between them. The chain's CDR3 is CASSQVQADTQYF. The DNA for the CDR3 is TGCGCCAGCAGCCAAGTACAAGCAGATACGCAGTATTTT.

In its sample, this clone was seen many times. This rearrangement joins TRBV6-6 to TRBJ2-1, with unresolved D. Germline CDR1 and CDR2: MNHNY and SVGAGI (reference sequence). This CDR3 comprises 13 residues. The V gene lost 4 bases and the J gene lost 7 bases, with 11 bases spanning the gap. CDR3 nucleotides: TGTGCCAGCAGTTTGGCCCCAATAAATGAGCAGTTCTTC. Protein: CASSLAPINEQFF.